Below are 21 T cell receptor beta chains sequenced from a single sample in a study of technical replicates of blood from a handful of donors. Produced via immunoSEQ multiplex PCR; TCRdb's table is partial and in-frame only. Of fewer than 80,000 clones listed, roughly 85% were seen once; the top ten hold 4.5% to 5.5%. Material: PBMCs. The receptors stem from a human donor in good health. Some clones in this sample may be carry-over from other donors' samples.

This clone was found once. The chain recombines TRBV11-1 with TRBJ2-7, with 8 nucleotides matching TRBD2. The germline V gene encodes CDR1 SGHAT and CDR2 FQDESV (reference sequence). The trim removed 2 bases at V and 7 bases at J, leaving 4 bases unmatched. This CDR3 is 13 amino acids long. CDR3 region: CASSLPGGREQYF. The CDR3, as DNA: TGTGCCAGCAGCTTACCGGGAGGGCGGGAGCAGTACTTC. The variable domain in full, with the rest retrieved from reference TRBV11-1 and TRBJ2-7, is EAEVAQSPRYKITEKSQAVAFWCDPISGHATLYWYRQILGQGPELLVQFQDESVVDDSQLPKDRFSAERLKGVDSTLKIQPAELGDSAMYLCASSLPGGREQYFGPGTRLTVT.

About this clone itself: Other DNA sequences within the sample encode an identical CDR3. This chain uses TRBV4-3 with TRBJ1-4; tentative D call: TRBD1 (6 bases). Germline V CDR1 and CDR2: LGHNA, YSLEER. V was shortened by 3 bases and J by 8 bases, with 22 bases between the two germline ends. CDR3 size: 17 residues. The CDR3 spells CASSQDPQGNVREKLFF. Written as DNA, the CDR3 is TGCGCCAGCAGCCAGGATCCCCAGGGGAACGTACGGGAAAAACTGTTTTTT.

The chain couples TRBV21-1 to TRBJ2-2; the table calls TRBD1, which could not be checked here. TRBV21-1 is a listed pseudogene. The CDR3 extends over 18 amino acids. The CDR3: CASRLSRPQGPAAGELFF. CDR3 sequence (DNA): TGTGCCAGCAGGCTTTCCAGACCACAGGGCCCGGCGGCCGGGGAGCTGTTTTTT.

Here the CDR3 DNA reads TGTGCCAGTAGTATCGGTAGCGGGAGAGGAGATACGCAGTATTTT. It yields the protein CASSIGSGRGDTQYF. This chain links TRBV19 with TRBJ2-3, with TRBD2 identical over 9 bases. This CDR3 is 15 amino acids long. The trim removed 3 bases at V and 5 bases at J, leaving 6 bases unmatched. Germline V gives CDR1 LNHDA, CDR2 SQIVND (reference sequence).

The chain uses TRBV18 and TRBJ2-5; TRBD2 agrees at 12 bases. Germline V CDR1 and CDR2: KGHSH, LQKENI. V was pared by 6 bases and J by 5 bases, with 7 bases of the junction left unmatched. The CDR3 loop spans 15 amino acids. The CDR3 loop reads CASSHRLAGVETQYF. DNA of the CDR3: TGTGCCAGCTCGCACCGACTAGCGGGAGTTGAGACCCAGTACTTC.

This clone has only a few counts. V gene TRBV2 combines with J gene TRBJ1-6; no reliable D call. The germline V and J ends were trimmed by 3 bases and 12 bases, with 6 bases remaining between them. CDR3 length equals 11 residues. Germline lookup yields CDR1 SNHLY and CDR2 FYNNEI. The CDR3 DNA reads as TGTGCCAGCAGTGACCCTATACCCCTCCACTTT. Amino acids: CASSDPIPLHF.

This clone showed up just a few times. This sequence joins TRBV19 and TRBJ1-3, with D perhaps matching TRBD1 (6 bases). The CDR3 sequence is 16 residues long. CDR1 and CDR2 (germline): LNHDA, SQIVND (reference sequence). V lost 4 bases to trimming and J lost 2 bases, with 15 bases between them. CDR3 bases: TGTGCCAGTAGTAGCCCTTGGACAGCCGCTGGAAACACCATATATTTT. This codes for CASSSPWTAAGNTIYF.

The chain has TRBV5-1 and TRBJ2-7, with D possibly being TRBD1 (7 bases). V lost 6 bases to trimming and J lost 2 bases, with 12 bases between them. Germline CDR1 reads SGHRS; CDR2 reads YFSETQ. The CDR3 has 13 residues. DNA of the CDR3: TGCGCCAGCAACCAGGGGGGTACCTACGAGCAGTACTTC. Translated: CASNQGGTYEQYF.

DNA of the CDR3: TGTGCCACCAGCAGAGAAGCGGTGTTTGCGGGGGGCGGACCTGAAGCTTTCTTT. Amino acid sequence: CATSREAVFAGGGPEAFF. The chain carries TRBV15 and TRBJ1-1, with D possibly TRBD1 on 6 matching bases. Germline CDR1 is LNHNV and CDR2 is YYDKDF (reference sequence). There are 18 residues in the CDR3. V was clipped by 0 bases and J by 6 bases, with 23 bases between them.

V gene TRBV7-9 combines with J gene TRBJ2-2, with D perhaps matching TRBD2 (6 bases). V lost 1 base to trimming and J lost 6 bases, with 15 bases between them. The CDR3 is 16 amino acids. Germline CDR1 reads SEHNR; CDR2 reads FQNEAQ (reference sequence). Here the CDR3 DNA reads TGTGCCAGCAGCTTAGAGCGGGTGTGGAGGTCCGGGGAGCTGTTTTTT. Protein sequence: CASSLERVWRSGELFF.

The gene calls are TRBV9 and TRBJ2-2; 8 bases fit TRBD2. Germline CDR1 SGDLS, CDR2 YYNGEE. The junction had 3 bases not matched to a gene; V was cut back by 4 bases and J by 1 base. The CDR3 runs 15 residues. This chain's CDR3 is CASSPGGVNTGELFF. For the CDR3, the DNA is TGTGCCAGCAGCCCCGGGGGGGTGAACACCGGGGAGCTGTTTTTT.

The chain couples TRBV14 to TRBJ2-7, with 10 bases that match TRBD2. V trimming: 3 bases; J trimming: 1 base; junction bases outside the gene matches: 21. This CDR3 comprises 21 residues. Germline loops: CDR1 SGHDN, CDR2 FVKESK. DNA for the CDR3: TGTGCCAGCAGCCAGGAGGGCGGAGGAATTTTTTCTAGCGGGAGTTCCTACGAGCAGTACTTC. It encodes CASSQEGGGIFSSGSSYEQYF.

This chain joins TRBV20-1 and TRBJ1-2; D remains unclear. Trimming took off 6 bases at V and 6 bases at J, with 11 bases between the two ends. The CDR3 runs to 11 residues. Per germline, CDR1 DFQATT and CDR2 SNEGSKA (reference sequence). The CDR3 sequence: CSAPVINGYTF. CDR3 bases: TGCAGTGCGCCGGTTATCAATGGCTACACCTTC.

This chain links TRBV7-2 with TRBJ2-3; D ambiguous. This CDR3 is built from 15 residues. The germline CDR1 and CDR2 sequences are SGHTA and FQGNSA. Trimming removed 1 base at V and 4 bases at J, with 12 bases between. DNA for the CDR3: TGTGCCAGCAGCTTAGGGCTAGTTGACGCAGATACGCAGTATTTT. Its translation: CASSLGLVDADTQYF.

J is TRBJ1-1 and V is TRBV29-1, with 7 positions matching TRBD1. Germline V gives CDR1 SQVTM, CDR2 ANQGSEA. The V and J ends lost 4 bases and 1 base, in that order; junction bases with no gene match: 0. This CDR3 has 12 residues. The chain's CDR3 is CSVGTGNTEAFF. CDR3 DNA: TGCAGCGTTGGGACAGGGAACACTGAAGCTTTCTTT.

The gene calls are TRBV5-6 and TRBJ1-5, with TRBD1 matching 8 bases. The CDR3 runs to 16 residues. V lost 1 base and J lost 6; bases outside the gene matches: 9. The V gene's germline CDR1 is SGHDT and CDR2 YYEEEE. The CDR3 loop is CASSLLRQGAGQPQHF. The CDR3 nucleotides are TGTGCCAGCAGCTTGCTGCGGCAGGGGGCCGGTCAGCCCCAGCATTTT. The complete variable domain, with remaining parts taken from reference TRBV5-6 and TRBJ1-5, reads DAGVTQSPTHLIKTRGQQVTLRCSPKSGHDTVSWYQQALGQGPQFIFQYYEEEERQRGNFPDRFSGHQFPNYSSELNVNALLLGDSALYLCASSLLRQGAGQPQHFGDGTRLSIL.

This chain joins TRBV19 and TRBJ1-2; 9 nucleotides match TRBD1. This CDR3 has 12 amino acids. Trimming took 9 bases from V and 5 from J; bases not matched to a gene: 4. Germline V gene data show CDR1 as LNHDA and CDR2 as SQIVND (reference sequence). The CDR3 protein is CASLDRGYGYTF. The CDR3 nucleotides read TGTGCCAGCCTCGACAGGGGGTATGGCTACACCTTC.

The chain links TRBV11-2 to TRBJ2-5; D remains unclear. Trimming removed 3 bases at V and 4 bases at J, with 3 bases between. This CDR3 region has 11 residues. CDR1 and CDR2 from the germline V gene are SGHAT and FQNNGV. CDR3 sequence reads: CASSLAETQYF. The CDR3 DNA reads TGTGCCAGCAGCTTGGCAGAGACCCAGTACTTC.

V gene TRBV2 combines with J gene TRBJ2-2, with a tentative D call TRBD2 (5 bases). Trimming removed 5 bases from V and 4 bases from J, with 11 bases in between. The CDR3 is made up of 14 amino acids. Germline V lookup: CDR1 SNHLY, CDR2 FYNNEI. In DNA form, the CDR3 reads TGTGCCAGCAGTACCCTCGCGGGCACCGGGGAGCTGTTTTTT. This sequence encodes CASSTLAGTGELFF.

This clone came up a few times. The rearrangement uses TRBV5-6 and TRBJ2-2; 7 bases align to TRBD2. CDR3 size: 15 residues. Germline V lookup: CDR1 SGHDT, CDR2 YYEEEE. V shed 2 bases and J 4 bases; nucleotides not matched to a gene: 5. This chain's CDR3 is CASSFAGRTTGELFF. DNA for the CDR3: TGTGCCAGCAGCTTTGCCGGGAGGACCACCGGGGAGCTGTTTTTT.

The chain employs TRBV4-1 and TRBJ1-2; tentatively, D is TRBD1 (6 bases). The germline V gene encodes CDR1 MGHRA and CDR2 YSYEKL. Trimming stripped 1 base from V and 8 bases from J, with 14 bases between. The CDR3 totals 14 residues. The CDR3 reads CASSQVMRGGGYTF. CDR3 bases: TGCGCCAGCAGCCAAGTAATGAGGGGGGGAGGCTACACCTTC.